This T cell receptor beta chain was observed in a study of T-cell memory formation after mild COVID-19. Study-level points and caveats: Within pre-infection memory, some responding clones were found, suggesting cross-reactive memory joined. A second wave expanding day 15 to 37 was CD4+-biased; contracting clones were balanced.

Trimming pared 8 bases from V and 5 bases from J, leaving 18 bases between. The CDR3 is 14 amino acids. Germline V gene lookup returns CDR1 SGHTA and CDR2 FQGNSA. A remark on this clonotype: Its antigen is still unknown.

TCR alpha and TCR beta cDNA libraries carrying sample barcodes and UMIs were produced by 5'RACE using constant-segment primers. TCRdb called the 5' RACE reads again in MiXCR, with one record for every CDR3 protein. The sample holds about 120,000 distinct CDR3 sequences, about a fifth seen once. This TCR derives from a man in his late teens or twenties who had mild COVID-19 (a few samples of this study predate the infection). Cell type and time point are not known. The rearrangement links TRBV7-2 to TRBJ2-5; D possibly matches TRBD1 or TRBD2 (5 bases each). Specimen: PBMCs or a T cell subset sorted from them (not recorded which). The CDR3 loop reads CASGGDPGYETQYF. In DNA form, the CDR3 reads TGTGCCAGCGGTGGGGACCCAGGTTATGAGACCCAGTACTTC.